Listed here are 30 T cell receptor beta chains from one sample, sequenced in a study of blood T cells in healthy people across ages. Combining a sample-barcoded 5' primer with a J-beta primer mix, a second PCR ran for about 7 to 11 cycles. MiXCR, applied by TCRdb to the 5' RACE reads, yields one record per CDR3 protein. This table holds more than 650,000 distinct CDR3 sequences, under 30% found once. This sample also belongs to another study, concerning T cells of mothers and their children.

What was sequenced was blood. The receptor set was obtained from a boy aged 5-17 years in good health.

This clonotype has a handful of counts. V and J are TRBV20-1 and TRBJ2-4; the match to TRBD2 covers 14 bases. The germline V gene has CDR1 DFQATT and CDR2 SNEGSKA (reference sequence). With 4 bases clipped from V and 6 bases from J, the junction kept 17 bases outside the gene matches. The CDR3 covers 19 residues. The CDR3 loop reads CSAILPGLAGEGFTNIQYF. The CDR3 DNA sequence: TGCAGTGCTATACTTCCGGGACTAGCGGGGGAGGGGTTCACAAACATTCAGTACTTC.

The chain has TRBV7-9 and TRBJ2-5, with TRBD1 matching 11 bases. The CDR3 runs to 15 residues. V dropped 5 bases and J dropped 4; count of bases not matched to a gene: 6. Germline V gives CDR1 SEHNR, CDR2 FQNEAQ (reference sequence). The CDR3 region is CASSATGTGGETQYF. The CDR3 region has the DNA TGTGCCAGCAGCGCCACCGGGACAGGGGGAGAGACCCAGTACTTC.

J is TRBJ1-3 and V is TRBV7-9; D may be TRBD1 (5 bases). The length of the CDR3 is 17 residues. The V gene's germline CDR1 is SEHNR and CDR2 FQNEAQ (reference sequence). The ends were cut back, 3 bases at V and 0 bases at J, with 15 bases in the middle. This CDR3 reads CASSFIRGRSSGNTIYF. The CDR3 region has the DNA TGTGCCAGCAGCTTCATTCGGGGACGCAGCTCTGGAAACACCATATATTTT.

The genes are TRBV5-1 and TRBJ2-3; 10 bases line up with TRBD2. This CDR3 is 15 amino acids long. The ends lost 7 bases at V and 3 bases at J; junction bases unmatched: 8. In germline, CDR1 is SGHRS, CDR2 YFSETQ. The CDR3 sequence is CASAPGLAITDTQYF. In DNA form, the CDR3 reads TGCGCCAGCGCGCCGGGACTAGCGATAACAGATACGCAGTATTTT.

As concerns this clonotype: The junction departs from the called germline gene at one end, perhaps through a read error. The genes are TRBV29-1 and TRBJ1-1; D is unresolved. The V gene's germline CDR1 is SQVTM and CDR2 ANQGSEA. The length of the CDR3 is 13 residues. CDR3 residues: CSVETGVNTEASF. The CDR3 nucleotides read TGCAGCGTTGAAACCGGAGTGAACACTGAAGCTTCCTTT.

This clonotype appeared a few times. This chain uses TRBV29-1 with TRBJ2-6; D possibly matches TRBD1 or TRBD2 (5 bases each). This CDR3 region has 14 residues. V lost 3 bases and J lost 2, with 8 bases in between. In germline, CDR1 is SQVTM, CDR2 ANQGSEA. The chain's CDR3 is CSVEGVTGANVLTF. In DNA form, the CDR3 reads TGCAGCGTTGAGGGGGTAACTGGGGCCAACGTCCTGACTTTC.

This chain's CDR3 is CASSPLRQGMYEQYF. CDR3 bases: TGTGCCAGCAGTCCCCTGCGGCAGGGGATGTACGAGCAGTACTTC. J is TRBJ2-7 and V is TRBV28, with D possibly TRBD1 on 6 matching bases. Germline V lookup: CDR1 MDHEN, CDR2 SYDVKM. V was cut by 5 bases and J by 4 bases, with 18 bases left in between. The CDR3 extends over 15 amino acids.

The table lists this clonotype with a few counts. V and J are TRBV6-4 and TRBJ1-1; D unresolved. The CDR3 contains 11 residues. The germline V and J ends were trimmed by 9 bases and 1 base, with 6 bases remaining between them. The germline V gene has CDR1 MRHNA and CDR2 SNTAGT. Here the CDR3 reads CARPKNTEAFF. Written as DNA, the CDR3 is TGTGCCAGACCAAAGAACACTGAAGCTTTCTTT.

In the case of this clonotype: Since no conserved phenylalanine or tryptophan closes the CDR3, a read error is the likely cause. The rearrangement uses TRBV28 and TRBJ2-7; maybe TRBD2 (6 bases). V was clipped by 8 bases and J by 3 bases, with 20 bases between them. The CDR3 has 15 amino acids. CDR1 is MDHEN, CDR2 SYDVKM, per germline. This CDR3 is CASVRRRGRGYEQYL. Written as DNA, the CDR3 is TGTGCCAGCGTAAGACGGCGGGGCAGAGGCTACGAGCAGTACCTC.

This chain uses TRBV28 with TRBJ2-1; D unresolved. Germline lookup yields CDR1 MDHEN and CDR2 SYDVKM. V shed 2 bases and J shed 8 bases, with 7 bases lying between them. The CDR3 is 12 amino acids. This CDR3 is CASSLIGYEQFF. In nucleotides, the CDR3 is TGTGCCAGCAGTTTAATAGGATATGAGCAGTTCTTC.

The rearrangement uses TRBV3-1 and TRBJ2-5; 7 nucleotides match TRBD1. The V segment lost 1 base and the J segment 5 bases; nucleotides outside the gene matches: 7. The V gene's germline CDR1 is LGHDT and CDR2 YNNKEL (reference sequence). The CDR3 has 15 residues. CDR3 bases: TGTGCCAGCAGCCAAGCAGAAGGGGGCTGGGAGACCCAGTACTTC. Its protein product is CASSQAEGGWETQYF.

The chain is built from TRBV29-1 and TRBJ2-3; no definite D call. Trimming cost V 7 bases and J 6 bases, with 26 bases left between them. CDR3 size: 16 residues. Germline V CDR1 and CDR2: SQVTM, ANQGSEA. CDR3 nucleotides: TGCAGCGCCGTGGTCTGGTCCGCAAAATCATGGGATACGCAGTATTTT. As protein: CSAVVWSAKSWDTQYF.

This clonotype was detected many times. V and J are TRBV6-6 and TRBJ1-3, with a weak D call TRBD1 (5 bases). Trimming cost V 0 bases and J 3 bases, with 21 bases left between them. The CDR3 sequence is 19 residues long. In germline, CDR1 is MNHNY, CDR2 SVGAGI (reference sequence). This chain's CDR3 is CASSYSLYPGRGLGNTIYF. Written as DNA, the CDR3 is TGTGCCAGCAGTTACTCCCTCTACCCCGGTAGGGGCCTTGGAAACACCATATATTTT.

A few counts support this clonotype. CDR3 sequence reads: CSARSYEAGDATQYF. The CDR3 DNA follows: TGCAGTGCTAGATCCTACGAAGCGGGAGATGCTACGCAGTATTTT. This chain joins TRBV20-1 and TRBJ2-3; 8 bases fit TRBD2. The germline V gene encodes CDR1 DFQATT and CDR2 SNEGSKA (reference sequence). The CDR3 length is 15 residues. J was trimmed by 8 bases and V by 2 bases; bases with no gene match: 12.

This clonotype was seen more than once but under ten times. J is TRBJ2-3 and V is TRBV4-2, with 8 bases fitting TRBD2. The CDR3 loop spans 16 amino acids. V gave up 4 bases and J gave up 2 bases; unmatched junction bases: 8. Germline V lookup: CDR1 LGHNA, CDR2 YNFKEQ. This chain's CDR3 is CASSPLGGDPTDTQYF. In nucleotides, the CDR3 is TGTGCCAGCAGCCCCCTCGGGGGGGATCCCACAGATACGCAGTATTTT.

The chain combines TRBV11-2 with TRBJ2-7, with D tentatively TRBD1 (6 bases). The V gene lost 3 bases and the J gene lost 1 base, with 10 bases spanning the gap. Per the germline V gene, CDR1 is SGHAT and CDR2 is FQNNGV. The CDR3 covers 14 residues. In DNA form, the CDR3 reads TGTGCCAGCAGCTTTCACACAGGGTCCTACGAGCAGTACTTC. Translation: CASSFHTGSYEQYF.

This clonotype appeared a few times. At one boundary the junction diverges from the germline segment, which might be a read error. The chain joins TRBV18 to TRBJ1-1; maybe TRBD1 (5 bases). CDR1 KGHSH and CDR2 LQKENI come from the germline V gene. This CDR3 region has 15 residues. CDR3 residues: CASSPLGGTNTEAFF. CDR3 DNA sequence: TGTGCCAGCTCACCGCTTGGGGGTACGAACACTGAGGCTTTCTTT.

This rearrangement joins TRBV12-3 or TRBV12-4 to TRBJ2-5; 12 bases line up with TRBD1. With 4 bases clipped from V and 5 bases from J, the junction kept 5 bases outside the gene matches. The CDR3 loop spans 15 amino acids. CDR3 nucleotides: TGTGCCAGCAGTTCCCGGGACAGGGGGCTTGAGACCCAGTACTTC. It encodes CASSSRDRGLETQYF.

This clonotype showed up just a few times. The V call is TRBV27, the J call TRBJ2-6, with D unresolved. Trimming shortened V by 2 bases and J by 0 bases, and 5 bases separated the two germline ends. The germline CDR1 and CDR2 sequences are MNHEY and SMNVEV (reference sequence). This CDR3 contains 15 residues. CDR3 sequence (DNA): TGTGCCAGCAGTTTAAAGGGCTCTGGGGCCAACGTCCTGACTTTC. This codes for CASSLKGSGANVLTF.

Ten or more counts support this clonotype. V is TRBV28 and J is TRBJ2-1; 7 nucleotides align to TRBD1. The ends lost 8 bases at V and 4 bases at J; junction bases unmatched: 11. The CDR3 contains 15 residues. Germline V CDR1 and CDR2: MDHEN, SYDVKM. The CDR3 is CASSLPGTAYNEQFF. The CDR3 DNA follows: TGTGCCAGCTCACTACCCGGGACAGCATACAATGAGCAGTTCTTC.

V is TRBV7-3 and J is TRBJ1-5; D gene uncertain. The CDR3 spans 16 residues. The germline gives CDR1 SGHTA, CDR2 FQGTGA. Deletions cut 5 bases from V and 9 bases from J, with 23 bases between. The CDR3 sequence is CASSVGNGVGGRPQHF. CDR3 DNA: TGTGCCAGCAGCGTAGGGAATGGCGTGGGCGGGCGGCCCCAGCATTTT.

Only one count was recorded for this clonotype. The chain links TRBV10-3 to TRBJ1-1, with TRBD1 matching over 7 bases. V lost 5 bases, J lost 3 bases, and 3 bases stayed unmatched. The germline V gene encodes CDR1 ENHRY and CDR2 SYGVKD. The CDR3 is made up of 13 amino acids. The CDR3 DNA follows: TGTGCCATCAGTACTACAGGGGACACTGAAGCTTTCTTT. This gives the protein CAISTTGDTEAFF.

This clonotype has just a few counts. The rearrangement uses TRBV6-2 or TRBV6-3 and TRBJ1-5; possible D gene TRBD1, 5 bases. The V gene's germline CDR1 is MNHEY and CDR2 SVGEGT. With 2 bases removed from V and 5 bases from J, the gap between germline ends came to 13 bases. CDR3 length equals 15 residues. In DNA form, the CDR3 reads TGTGCCAGCAGTTACGGAGACAGAGACTATCAGCCCCAGCATTTT. Its translation: CASSYGDRDYQPQHF.

This clonotype came up a few times. The rearrangement joins TRBV3-1 to TRBJ2-4; D uncertain. Germline V lookup: CDR1 LGHDT, CDR2 YNNKEL (reference sequence). The CDR3 has 14 residues. V was clipped by 1 base and J by 8 bases, with 12 bases between them. The CDR3: CASSQVGYEDIQYF. The DNA of the CDR3 is TGTGCCAGCAGCCAAGTCGGGTACGAGGACATTCAGTACTTC.

The table lists this clonotype with a few counts. CDR3 sequence reads: CATSRDLGGGSRGVRTQYF. CDR3 sequence (DNA): TGTGCCACCAGCAGAGATTTGGGCGGGGGGTCCCGCGGGGTTCGGACCCAGTACTTC. This chain uses TRBV15 with TRBJ2-5, with 8 positions matching TRBD2. The CDR3 covers 19 residues. CDR1 is LNHNV and CDR2 is YYDKDF in the germline V gene (reference sequence). J lost 7 bases, V lost 0 bases, and 19 bases had no gene match.

This clonotype was picked up a small number of times. The gene calls are TRBV28 and TRBJ1-2, with 7 nucleotides matching TRBD1. In germline, CDR1 is MDHEN, CDR2 SYDVKM. The CDR3 totals 17 residues. The V segment lost 10 bases and the J segment 0 bases; nucleotides outside the gene matches: 17. In DNA form, the CDR3 reads TGTGCCACCGAGAGCCTAGTAGGGGGCCCCTCTAACTATGGCTACACCTTC. The encoded protein is CATESLVGGPSNYGYTF.

V and J are TRBV5-1 and TRBJ2-5; 7 bases are shared with TRBD2. The CDR3 covers 15 residues. V gave up 4 bases and J gave up 3 bases; unmatched junction bases: 9. Looked up from germline, CDR1 is SGHRS and CDR2 is YFSETQ. The CDR3 sequence: CASSLGLRGEETQYF. For the CDR3, the DNA is TGCGCCAGCAGCCTTGGGCTCCGGGGGGAAGAGACCCAGTACTTC.

This clonotype turned up a few times. V usage is TRBV6-2 or TRBV6-3 and J usage is TRBJ2-7; 7 nucleotides line up with TRBD2. The trim removed 6 bases at V and 2 bases at J, leaving 7 bases unmatched. The CDR3 extends over 14 amino acids. CDR1 and CDR2 from the germline V gene are MNHEY and SVGEGT. As DNA, the CDR3 is TGTGCCAGCAGATCGGGGGGATTACCCTACGAGCAGTACTTC. This gives the protein CASRSGGLPYEQYF.

Ten or more counts support this clonotype. The genes are TRBV15 and TRBJ1-2; D is possibly TRBD1 (6 bases). CDR1 LNHNV and CDR2 YYDKDF come from the germline V gene (reference sequence). The CDR3 totals 17 residues. Trimming left V 4 bases short and J 6 bases short, with 24 bases between. The CDR3 sequence: CATSTTSLQGINDGYTF. The CDR3 DNA reads TGTGCCACCAGCACGACCTCTCTACAGGGAATAAACGATGGCTACACCTTC.

J is TRBJ2-4 and V is TRBV14; D is perhaps TRBD1 (6 bases). The V end was cut by 1 base, the J end by 4 bases, with 11 bases between. Germline CDR1 is SGHDN and CDR2 is FVKESK. The CDR3 loop spans 15 amino acids. The CDR3 protein is CASSQAGTTKNIQYF. The CDR3 coding sequence is TGTGCCAGCAGCCAAGCAGGGACAACGAAAAACATTCAGTACTTC.